The present T cell receptor (beta chain) was sequenced within a study of sequential checkpoint blockade in melanoma. Study-wide background: First-line arms were nivolumab then ipilimumab, or the reverse, randomized 1:1. After both sequences, patients received maintenance nivolumab. 75 to 95 pretreatment tumor DNA samples were TCRβ immunosequenced. Twenty-two patients had tumor biopsies before treatment and at week 13.

Regarding treatment: randomized to nivolumab then ipilimumab (arm A) or the reverse (arm B). Method: immunoSEQ multiplex PCR; TCRdb's copy keeps in-frame clones and lacks some. The sample lists fewer than 20,000 clones; about 69% were seen once. Trimming pared 4 bases from V and 2 bases from J, leaving 6 bases between. Germline assignment: CDR1 WSHSY and CDR2 SAAADI. The CDR3 contains 13 residues. The TCR originated in a human donor with melanoma. The sample was tumor tissue (inferred from file names), taken from a patient given nivolumab and ipilimumab in sequence. This chain uses TRBV10-2 with TRBJ1-3; the D is unclear. The CDR3 region is CASSGTAGNTIYF. The CDR3 DNA follows: TGCGCCAGCAGTGGCACAGCTGGAAACACCATATATTTT.